The T cell receptor beta chain described here comes from a study of CD8 T cells in ankylosing spondylitis. The germline CDR1 and CDR2 sequences are KGHSH and LQKENI. Trimming took off 2 bases at V and 5 bases at J, with 9 bases between the two ends. CDR3 length equals 13 residues. Each CDR3 protein gets one entry after TCRdb re-called the 5' RACE reads with MiXCR. The sample includes approximately 90,000 distinct CDR3 sequences, 7.5% to 9% of them seen just once. This rearrangement joins TRBV18 to TRBJ2-5; D not certain. This receptor was taken from a male donor with ankylosing spondylitis or in good health (not recorded which). Sequencing was carried out using blood, either unsorted or a sorted T cell fraction (not recorded which). As DNA, the CDR3 is TGTGCCAGCTCACCAGGCTCCATGGAGACCCAGTACTTC. Encoded protein: CASSPGSMETQYF.